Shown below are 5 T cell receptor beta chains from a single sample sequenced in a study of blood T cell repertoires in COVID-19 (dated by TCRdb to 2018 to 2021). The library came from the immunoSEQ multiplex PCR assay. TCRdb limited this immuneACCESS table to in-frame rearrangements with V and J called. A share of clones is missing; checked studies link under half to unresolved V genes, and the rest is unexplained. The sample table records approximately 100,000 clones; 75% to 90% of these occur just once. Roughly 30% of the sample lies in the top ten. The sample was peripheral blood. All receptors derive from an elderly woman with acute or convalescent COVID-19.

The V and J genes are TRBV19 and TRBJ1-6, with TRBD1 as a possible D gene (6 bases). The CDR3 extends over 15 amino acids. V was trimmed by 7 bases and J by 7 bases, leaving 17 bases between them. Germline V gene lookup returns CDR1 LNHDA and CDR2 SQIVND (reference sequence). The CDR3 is CASTTLGGLNSPLHF. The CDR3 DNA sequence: TGTGCCAGTACCACCCTGGGGGGGCTAAATTCACCCCTCCACTTT.

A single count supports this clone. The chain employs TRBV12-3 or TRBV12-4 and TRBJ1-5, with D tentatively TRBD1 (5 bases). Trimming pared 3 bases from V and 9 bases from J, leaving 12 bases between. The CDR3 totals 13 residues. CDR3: CASSLGGLGPQHF. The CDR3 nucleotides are TGTGCCAGCAGTTTGGGGGGTCTGGGGCCCCAGCATTTT.

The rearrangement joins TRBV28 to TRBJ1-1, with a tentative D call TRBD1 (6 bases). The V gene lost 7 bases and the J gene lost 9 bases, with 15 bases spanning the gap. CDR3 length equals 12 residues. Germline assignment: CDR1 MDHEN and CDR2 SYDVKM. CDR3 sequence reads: CASIRDKIQAFF. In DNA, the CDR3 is TGTGCCAGCATCAGGGACAAGATCCAAGCTTTCTTT. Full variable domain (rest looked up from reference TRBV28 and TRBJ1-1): DVKVTQSSRYLVKRTGEKVFLECVQDMDHENMFWYRQDPGLGLRLIYFSYDVKMKEKGDIPEGYSVSREKKERFSLILESASTNQTSMYLCASIRDKIQAFFGQGTRLTVV.

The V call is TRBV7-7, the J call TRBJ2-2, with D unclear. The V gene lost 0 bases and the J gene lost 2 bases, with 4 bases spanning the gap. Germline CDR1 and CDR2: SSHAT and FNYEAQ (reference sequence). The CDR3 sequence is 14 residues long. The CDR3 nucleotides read TGTGCCAGCAGCTTAGCACTCAACACCGGGGAGCTGTTTTTT. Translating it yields CASSLALNTGELFF.

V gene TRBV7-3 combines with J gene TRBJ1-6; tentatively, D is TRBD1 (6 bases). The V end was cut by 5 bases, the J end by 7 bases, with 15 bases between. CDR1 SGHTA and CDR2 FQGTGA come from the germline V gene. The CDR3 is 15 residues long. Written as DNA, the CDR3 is TGTGCCAGCAGCGTCACACAGGGTCCCAATTCACCCCTCCACTTT. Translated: CASSVTQGPNSPLHF.